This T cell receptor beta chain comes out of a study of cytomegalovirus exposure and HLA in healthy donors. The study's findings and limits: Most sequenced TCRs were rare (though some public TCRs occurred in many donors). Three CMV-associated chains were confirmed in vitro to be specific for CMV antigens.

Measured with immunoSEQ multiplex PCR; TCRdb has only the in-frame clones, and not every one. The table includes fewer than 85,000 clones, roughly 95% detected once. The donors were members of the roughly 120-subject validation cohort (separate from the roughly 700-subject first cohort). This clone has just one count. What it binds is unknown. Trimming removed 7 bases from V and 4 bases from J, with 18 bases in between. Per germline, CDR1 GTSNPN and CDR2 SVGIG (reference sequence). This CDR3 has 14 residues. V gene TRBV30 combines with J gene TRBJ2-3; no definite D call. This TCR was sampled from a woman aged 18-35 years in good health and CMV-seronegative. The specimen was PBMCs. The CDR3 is CASKYGAVADTQYF. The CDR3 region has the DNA TGTGCCTCCAAATATGGAGCTGTCGCAGATACGCAGTATTTT.